The 30 T cell receptor beta chains below were found in one sample sequenced in a study of low-dose radiotherapy and immunotherapy resistance in tumors. Gene-specific TRAV and TRBV primers were used for first-strand cDNA, covering alpha and beta chains. TCRs were amplified for around 20 PCR cycles with a constant-region primer and V-primer adapter. One entry per CDR3 protein results from TCRdb running MiXCR on the reads. The repertoire has 59,000 or so distinct CDR3 sequences, 26% of them found once; the top ten carry approximately 7%. Time point noted: before trial treatment. Sequencing was performed on PBMCs, taken before treatment. The origin of the receptors is a male donor with rectosigmoid adenocarcinoma.

This clonotype was seen more than once but under ten times. It is likely a read error: a sequence one base away is far more abundant. The chain combines TRBV6-2 or TRBV6-3 with TRBJ2-7, with TRBD1 as a possible D gene (6 bases). CDR1 MNHEY and CDR2 SVGEGT come from the germline V gene. The length of the CDR3 is 16 residues. Trimming took off 2 bases at V and 7 bases at J, with 21 bases between the two ends. The CDR3 here is CASSYLVGIGGNEQYF. The DNA for the CDR3 is TGTGCCAGCAGTTACCTAGTCGGTATTGGGGGCAATGAGCAGTACTTC.

This clonotype was seen more than once but under ten times. This chain joins TRBV24-1 and TRBJ2-1; 11 bases are a match to TRBD2. Per germline, CDR1 KGHDR and CDR2 SFDVKD. The ends lost 4 bases at V and 7 bases at J; junction bases unmatched: 8. The length of the CDR3 is 16 residues. The CDR3 bases are TGTGCCACCAGTGAGACGGGACTAGCGGCAGGGAATGAGCAGTTCTTC. As protein: CATSETGLAAGNEQFF.

This clonotype has ten or more counts. The chain joins TRBV28 to TRBJ2-1; no clear D gene. The V end lost 2 bases, the J end lost 5 bases, and 4 bases lay between the germline ends. Germline assignment: CDR1 MDHEN and CDR2 SYDVKM. The CDR3 is made up of 12 amino acids. The CDR3: CASSLPDNEQFF. As DNA, the CDR3 is TGTGCCAGCAGTTTACCGGACAATGAGCAGTTCTTC.

This clonotype appeared many times. This chain links TRBV7-2 with TRBJ2-7, with 9 bases that match TRBD1. The germline V gene has CDR1 SGHTA and CDR2 FQGNSA. V shed 7 bases and J 6 bases; nucleotides not matched to a gene: 13. CDR3 length: 15 residues. CDR3 sequence: CASNFVPGTGSEQYF. CDR3 sequence (DNA): TGTGCCAGCAACTTTGTACCCGGGACAGGGAGCGAGCAGTACTTC.

This clonotype was counted many times. The CDR3 bases are TGCAGTGCTAGAGATCAGCCCCTGGGGAATTCACCCCTCCACTTT. Protein: CSARDQPLGNSPLHF. This rearrangement joins TRBV20-1 to TRBJ1-6; no definite D call. Between the trimmed V and J ends, which lost 0 bases and 7 bases, there was a span of 13 bases. The CDR3 totals 15 residues. The germline V gene encodes CDR1 DFQATT and CDR2 SNEGSKA (reference sequence).

This clonotype has ten or more counts. The chain has TRBV19 and TRBJ2-6; D unresolved. Between the trimmed V and J ends, which lost 5 bases and 4 bases, there was a span of 18 bases. Germline lookup yields CDR1 LNHDA and CDR2 SQIVND (reference sequence). The CDR3 is 17 residues long. The CDR3 nucleotides are TGTGCCAGTAGTGCCTTCAACGCAGGAACCGGGGCCAACGTCCTGACTTTC. This encodes CASSAFNAGTGANVLTF.

This clonotype was seen repeatedly, ten times or more. This rearrangement joins TRBV5-3 to TRBJ2-7; TRBD2 aligns across 8 bases. TRBV5-3 is an ORF, with its function uncertain. Unmatched junction bases numbered 13, after V lost 8 bases and J lost 0 bases. The CDR3 is made up of 16 amino acids. In DNA, the CDR3 is TGTGCCAGCAGCGGGGGTTTCGGGACGGTCTCCTACGAGCAGTACTTC. Protein sequence: CASSGGFGTVSYEQYF.

CDR3 sequence (DNA): TGCAGCGTCCTCCAAATGGGAAGGGCCACTGAAGCTTTCTTT. The encoded protein is CSVLQMGRATEAFF. The chain employs TRBV29-1 and TRBJ1-1; no reliable D call. Germline-derived CDR1 and CDR2 are SQVTM and ANQGSEA. The CDR3 covers 14 residues. V was cut by 6 bases and J by 4 bases, with 18 bases left in between.

This clonotype was seen ten or more times. The chain is built from TRBV18 and TRBJ1-5; D ambiguous. The germline V gene has CDR1 KGHSH and CDR2 LQKENI. The CDR3 extends over 14 amino acids. The V and J ends lost 0 bases and 4 bases respectively, with 7 bases between them. This chain's CDR3 is CASSPPGVNQPQHF. The CDR3 DNA follows: TGTGCCAGCTCACCACCCGGGGTGAATCAGCCCCAGCATTTT.

About this clonotype itself: This is likely an artifact of a read error, given a far larger clone one base away. The chain is built from TRBV6-2 or TRBV6-3 and TRBJ2-1; TRBD2 is a possible D gene (6 bases). The length of the CDR3 is 13 residues. Trimming took 7 bases from V and 10 from J, leaving 17 bases between them. Germline CDR1 MNHEY, CDR2 SVGEGT. For the CDR3, the DNA is TGTGCCAGCAATTGGGCGATCGCGGGAGAGCAGTTCTTC. Its protein is CASNWAIAGEQFF.

At least ten counts were recorded for this clonotype. This chain links TRBV7-2 with TRBJ2-1, with a tentative D call TRBD1 (5 bases). Germline V CDR1 and CDR2: SGHTA, FQGNSA. This CDR3 is built from 13 residues. V was cut by 5 bases and J by 9 bases, with 14 bases left in between. DNA for the CDR3: TGTGCCAGCAGCCACACGCAGGGTTTTGAGCAGTTCTTC. Residues: CASSHTQGFEQFF.

With respect to this clonotype: A far larger clone is off by one base, so a read error is likely. The chain employs TRBV28 and TRBJ1-5, with D unresolved. V dropped 7 bases and J dropped 6 bases, with 13 bases sitting between them. Germline CDR1 and CDR2: MDHEN and SYDVKM. CDR3 length: 13 amino acids. CDR3 sequence reads: CASTDPGRQPQHF. The CDR3 DNA reads TGTGCCAGCACGGACCCTGGACGTCAGCCCCAGCATTTT.

This sequence joins TRBV6-2 or TRBV6-3 and TRBJ2-2; D is ambiguous. The CDR3 is made up of 11 amino acids. V gave up 3 bases and J gave up 6 bases, with 2 bases separating them. CDR1 and CDR2 from the germline V gene are MNHEY and SVGEGT. The CDR3 sequence is CASSYPGELFF. In DNA form, the CDR3 reads TGTGCCAGCAGTTATCCCGGGGAGCTGTTTTTT.

This clonotype was detected ten times or more. This chain connects TRBV6-2 or TRBV6-3 to TRBJ2-3; tentative D call: TRBD2 (5 bases). Germline V lookup: CDR1 MNHEY, CDR2 SVGEGT. Trimming removed 11 bases from V and 2 bases from J, with 17 bases in between. The CDR3 sequence is 14 residues long. The CDR3 loop is CAVTERIYTDTQYF. The CDR3 nucleotides are TGTGCCGTCACGGAGCGGATTTACACAGATACGCAGTATTTT.

This clonotype was seen ten or more times. The rearrangement joins TRBV6-5 to TRBJ2-6, with D perhaps matching TRBD1 (6 bases). Trimming took 4 bases from V and 4 from J, leaving 14 bases between them. The CDR3 has 16 amino acids. Germline V gene lookup returns CDR1 MNHEY and CDR2 SVGAGI. The DNA for the CDR3 is TGTGCCAGCAGTTTGACCAGGGGATCCGGGGCCAACGTCCTGACTTTC. It translates to CASSLTRGSGANVLTF.

This clonotype has only a few counts. The DNA is left out, because the CDR3 cannot be placed on it with certainty; the CDR3 is given as TCRdb lists it. This chain uses TRBV10-2 with TRBJ2-2; the table's D call TRBD2 went unverified against the DNA. Per the germline V gene, CDR1 is WSHSY and CDR2 is SAAADI. The CDR3 numbers 17 amino acids, ends counted. CDR3 protein: CASSEKAGIYIGELFFF.

This clonotype showed up many times. V gene TRBV14 combines with J gene TRBJ2-3, with TRBD2 matching over 10 bases. CDR3 length: 16 residues. After removal of 4 bases from V and 4 bases from J, the junction contained 8 bases not matched to a gene. Germline lookup yields CDR1 SGHDN and CDR2 FVKESK. The CDR3 coding sequence is TGTGCCAGCAGCCCCGCTAGCGGGAGCTGGTCAGATACGCAGTATTTT. This codes for CASSPASGSWSDTQYF.

The chain has TRBV7-2 and TRBJ1-4; D perhaps matches TRBD1 (6 bases). From germline, CDR1 is SGHTA and CDR2 FQGNSA. Trimming pared 2 bases from V and 1 base from J, leaving 8 bases between. The CDR3 sequence is 15 residues long. CDR3 sequence reads: CASSLIQGTNEKLFF. The CDR3 nucleotides are TGTGCCAGCAGCTTAATACAGGGAACTAATGAAAAACTGTTTTTT. The full variable domain, rest sourced from reference TRBV7-2 and TRBJ1-4, is GAGVSQSPSNKVTEKGKDVELRCDPISGHTALYWYRQSLGQGLEFLIYFQGNSAPDKSGLPSDRFSAERTGGSVSTLTIQRTQQEDSAVYLCASSLIQGTNEKLFFGSGTQLSVL.

The rearrangement uses TRBV9 and TRBJ2-1, with 9 bases that match TRBD2. Per the germline V gene, CDR1 is SGDLS and CDR2 is YYNGEE. This CDR3 is built from 16 residues. V lost 0 bases, J lost 9 bases, and 10 bases stayed unmatched. This CDR3 is CASSVALAGLRSEQFF. CDR3 DNA sequence: TGTGCCAGCAGCGTAGCCCTAGCGGGGCTCAGGAGTGAGCAGTTCTTC.

This clonotype was counted many times. The chain uses TRBV5-1 and TRBJ1-6; TRBD1 matches at 7 bases. J was trimmed by 1 base and V by 0 bases; bases with no gene match: 10. Per germline, CDR1 SGHRS and CDR2 YFSETQ. CDR3 length: 19 amino acids. The chain's CDR3 is CASSLATGSRRSYNSPLHF. The CDR3 bases are TGCGCCAGCAGCTTGGCGACAGGGTCCCGAAGGTCCTATAATTCACCCCTCCACTTT.

This clonotype showed up many times. The rearrangement joins TRBV28 to TRBJ2-6, with 8 positions matching TRBD1. V lost 6 bases, J lost 3 bases, and 7 bases stayed unmatched. The CDR3 covers 16 residues. Germline V gives CDR1 MDHEN, CDR2 SYDVKM. CDR3 protein: CASSQTGEVGANVLTF. The CDR3 DNA follows: TGTGCCAGCAGCCAGACAGGGGAGGTTGGGGCCAACGTCCTGACTTTC.

This clonotype was seen ten or more times. The chain couples TRBV11-3 to TRBJ1-6; perhaps TRBD1 as D (5 bases). The CDR3 is made up of 15 amino acids. Germline values: CDR1 SGHNT, CDR2 YENEEA. Trimming shortened V by 5 bases and J by 13 bases, and 21 bases separated the two germline ends. In nucleotides, the CDR3 is TGTGCCAGCAGCCCAAAACGGGGGTATAGTTTCCCCCTCCACTTT. Translating gives CASSPKRGYSFPLHF. Full variable domain (rest looked up from reference TRBV11-3 and TRBJ1-6): EAGVVQSPRYKIIEKKQPVAFWCNPISGHNTLYWYLQNLGQGPELLIRYENEEAVDDSQLPKDRFSAERLKGVDSTLKIQPAELGDSAVYLCASSPKRGYSFPLHFGNGTRLTVT.

This clonotype was seen repeatedly, ten times or more. The chain joins TRBV12-3 or TRBV12-4 to TRBJ1-2, with unresolved D. Trimming stripped 7 bases from V and 4 bases from J, with 16 bases between. This CDR3 is built from 14 residues. The CDR3 loop reads CASTNLGGSYGYTF. In DNA, the CDR3 is TGTGCCAGCACCAACCTAGGTGGTAGCTATGGCTACACCTTC.

This clonotype came up many times. This CDR3 reads CASSPHWKNTEAFF. The DNA for the CDR3 is TGTGCCAGCAGCCCCCATTGGAAGAACACTGAAGCTTTCTTT. The V call is TRBV28, the J call TRBJ1-1; unclear D gene. The V gene lost 6 bases and the J gene lost 1 base, with 12 bases spanning the gap. The CDR3 has 14 residues. Looked up from germline, CDR1 is MDHEN and CDR2 is SYDVKM.

This chain uses TRBV26 with TRBJ2-6; TRBD1 is the table's D call, not checked against the DNA. TRBV26 is a known pseudogene. The CDR3 spans 16 residues. This chain's CDR3 is CASRGRLGVGANVLTF. The CDR3, as DNA: TGTGCCAGCAGGGGTCGTTTGGGGGTCGGGGCCAACGTCCTGACTTTC.

This clonotype was recorded many times. The CDR3: CASNLDSGIQPQHF. In nucleotides, the CDR3 is TGTGCCAGTAATCTGGACAGCGGGATACAGCCCCAGCATTTT. J is TRBJ1-5 and V is TRBV19, with D perhaps TRBD1 (6 bases). CDR3 size: 14 residues. Germline-derived CDR1 and CDR2 are LNHDA and SQIVND (reference sequence). V dropped 7 bases and J dropped 7 bases, with 17 bases sitting between them.

On this clonotype itself: Given a far larger clone just one base away, this is likely a sequencing read error. The chain links TRBV6-2 or TRBV6-3 to TRBJ2-1, with D perhaps matching TRBD1 (5 bases). The CDR3 spans 12 residues. Germline CDR1 reads MNHEY; CDR2 reads SVGEGT. The V and J ends lost 6 bases and 10 bases respectively, with 13 bases between them. The DNA for the CDR3 is TGTGCCAGCAGCCCCGGACATCTCGAGCAGTTCTTC. It translates to CASSPGHLEQFF.

Judged by abundance, this clonotype is medium-sized. This rearrangement joins TRBV6-2 or TRBV6-3 to TRBJ2-2; 8 bases match TRBD1. The ends lost 6 bases at V and 15 bases at J; junction bases unmatched: 24. The V gene's germline CDR1 is MNHEY and CDR2 SVGEGT. The CDR3 loop spans 17 amino acids. The CDR3 region has the DNA TGTGCCAGCAGCCGAATCGGGACAGGTGAAGGTTCCCGACGGTTGTTTTTT. Translation gives CASSRIGTGEGSRRLFF.

This clonotype was seen just once. A far larger clone lies a single base away; this is likely a read error. The V call is TRBV6-1, the J call TRBJ2-7, with TRBD2 matching 7 bases. V shed 6 bases, J shed 7 bases, and the junction held 12 bases outside the gene matches. From germline, CDR1 is MNHNS and CDR2 SASEGT. The CDR3 is 14 amino acids. CDR3 nucleotides: TGTGCCAGCAGACCAAGGACTAGTGGTGGTGAGCAGTACTTC. Residues: CASRPRTSGGEQYF.

The V gene is TRBV4-3, the J gene TRBJ2-1, with 13 bases lining up with TRBD2. The CDR3 covers 16 residues. Trimming took 1 base from V and 7 from J; bases not matched to a gene: 4. The V gene's germline CDR1 is LGHNA and CDR2 YSLEER. The CDR3 nucleotides are TGCGCCAGCAGCCAAGGTACGGGACTAGCGGGAAATGAGCAGTTCTTC. Translated: CASSQGTGLAGNEQFF.